The 4 T cell receptor beta chains given below trace back to one sample, sequenced in a study of blood T cell repertoires in COVID-19. Using immunoSEQ multiplex PCR, the repertoire was profiled, and TCRdb retains in-frame clones only, with some absent. Of 85,000 to 95,000 clones listed, around 72% are singletons. The sample comprised peripheral blood. These receptors all stem from a woman over 75 with acute or convalescent COVID-19.

The rearrangement joins TRBV27 to TRBJ2-3; perhaps TRBD2 as D (5 bases). Trimming cost V 6 bases and J 1 base, with 17 bases left between them. The CDR3 sequence is 16 residues long. Germline V gives CDR1 MNHEY, CDR2 SMNVEV (reference sequence). The CDR3 loop is CASRSPRAAGTDTQYF. DNA for the CDR3: TGTGCCAGCAGATCTCCCCGAGCAGCGGGCACAGATACGCAGTATTTT.

CDR3 residues: CASSADRNTEAFF. CDR3 nucleotides: TGTGCCAGCAGCGCAGACAGGAACACTGAAGCTTTCTTT. V gene TRBV7-8 combines with J gene TRBJ1-1; D may be TRBD1 (5 bases). The CDR3 has 13 amino acids. The V gene's germline CDR1 is SGHVS and CDR2 FQNEAQ. V gave up 5 bases and J gave up 1 base, with 8 bases separating them.

The chain combines TRBV7-9 with TRBJ1-6; 7 bases line up with TRBD1. The J segment lost 8 bases and the V segment lost 5 bases, leaving 3 bases of the junction unmatched. Per the germline V gene, CDR1 is SEHNR and CDR2 is FQNEAQ (reference sequence). The CDR3 consists of 13 residues. Here the CDR3 DNA reads TGTGCCAGCAGCGCAACAGGGGATTCACCCCTCCACTTT. Translated, it gives CASSATGDSPLHF.

This rearrangement joins TRBV29-1 to TRBJ2-1; 8 bases are shared with TRBD2. Germline lookup yields CDR1 SQVTM and CDR2 ANQGSEA. V gave up 6 bases and J gave up 2 bases; unmatched junction bases: 12. This CDR3 has 16 residues. CDR3 sequence reads: CSVTEWRGDPYNEQFF. CDR3 coding DNA: TGCAGCGTGACCGAGTGGCGGGGGGATCCCTACAATGAGCAGTTCTTC.